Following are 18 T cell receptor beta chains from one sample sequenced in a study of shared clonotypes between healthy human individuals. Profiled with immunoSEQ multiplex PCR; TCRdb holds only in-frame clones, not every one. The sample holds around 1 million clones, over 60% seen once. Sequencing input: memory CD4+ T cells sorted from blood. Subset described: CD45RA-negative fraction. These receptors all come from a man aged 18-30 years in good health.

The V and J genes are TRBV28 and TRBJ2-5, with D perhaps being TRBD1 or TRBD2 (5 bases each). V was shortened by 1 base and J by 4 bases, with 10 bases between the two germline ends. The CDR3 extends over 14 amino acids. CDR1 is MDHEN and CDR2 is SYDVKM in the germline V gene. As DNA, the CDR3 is TGTGCCAGCAGTTTATCGGTTGGGGGAGAGACCCAGTACTTC. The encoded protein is CASSLSVGGETQYF.

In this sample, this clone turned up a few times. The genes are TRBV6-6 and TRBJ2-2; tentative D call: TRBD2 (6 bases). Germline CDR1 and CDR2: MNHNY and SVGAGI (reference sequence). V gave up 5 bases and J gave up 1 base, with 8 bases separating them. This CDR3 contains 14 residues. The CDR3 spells CASSNGRNTGELFF. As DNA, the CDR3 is TGTGCCAGCAGTAACGGGAGGAACACCGGGGAGCTGTTTTTT.

The CDR3 here is CASSPGLAAAGSYEQYF. In DNA, the CDR3 is TGTGCCAGCAGCCCAGGACTAGCGGCGGCGGGCTCCTACGAGCAGTACTTC. This rearrangement joins TRBV11-2 to TRBJ2-7; TRBD2 matches 10 bases. The CDR3 extends over 17 amino acids. Per the germline V gene, CDR1 is SGHAT and CDR2 is FQNNGV. V trimming: 5 bases; J trimming: 0 bases; junction bases outside the gene matches: 10.

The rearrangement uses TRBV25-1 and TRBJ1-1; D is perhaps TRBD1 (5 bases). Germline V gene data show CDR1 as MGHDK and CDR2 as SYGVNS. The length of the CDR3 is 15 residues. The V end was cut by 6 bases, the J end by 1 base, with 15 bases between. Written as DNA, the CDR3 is TGTGCCAGCAGCTTTGGGGGGGGTCGGAACACTGAAGCTTTCTTT. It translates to CASSFGGGRNTEAFF.

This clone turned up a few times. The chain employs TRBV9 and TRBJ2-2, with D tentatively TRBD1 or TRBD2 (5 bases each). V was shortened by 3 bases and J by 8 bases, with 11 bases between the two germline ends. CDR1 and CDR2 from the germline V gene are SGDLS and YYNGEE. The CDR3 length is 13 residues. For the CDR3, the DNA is TGTGCCAGCAGCGGGGACGGAACGGGGGAGCTGTTTTTT. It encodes CASSGDGTGELFF. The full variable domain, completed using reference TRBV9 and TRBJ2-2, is DSGVTQTPKHLITATGQRVTLRCSPRSGDLSVYWYQQSLDQGLQFLIQYYNGEERAKGNILERFSAQQFPDLHSELNLSSLELGDSALYFCASSGDGTGELFFGEGSRLTVL.

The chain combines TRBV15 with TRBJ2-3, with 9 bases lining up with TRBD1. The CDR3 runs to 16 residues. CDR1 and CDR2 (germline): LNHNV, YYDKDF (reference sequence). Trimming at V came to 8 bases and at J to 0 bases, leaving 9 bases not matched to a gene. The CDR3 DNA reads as TGTGCCACCGGGGCCTTGGGGACAGGGAGCACAGATACGCAGTATTTT. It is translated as CATGALGTGSTDTQYF.

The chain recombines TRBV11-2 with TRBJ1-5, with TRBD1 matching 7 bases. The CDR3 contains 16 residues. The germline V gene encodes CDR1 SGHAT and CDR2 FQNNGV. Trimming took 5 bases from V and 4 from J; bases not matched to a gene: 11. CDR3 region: CASSPRGEGANQPQHF. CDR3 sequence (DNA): TGTGCCAGCAGCCCCCGGGGGGAGGGGGCGAATCAGCCCCAGCATTTT.

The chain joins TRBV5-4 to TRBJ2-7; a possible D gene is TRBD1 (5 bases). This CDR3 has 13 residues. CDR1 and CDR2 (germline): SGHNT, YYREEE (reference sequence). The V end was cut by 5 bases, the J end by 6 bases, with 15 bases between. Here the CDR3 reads CASRERQTGEQYF. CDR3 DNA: TGTGCCAGCAGGGAAAGACAGACGGGCGAGCAGTACTTC.

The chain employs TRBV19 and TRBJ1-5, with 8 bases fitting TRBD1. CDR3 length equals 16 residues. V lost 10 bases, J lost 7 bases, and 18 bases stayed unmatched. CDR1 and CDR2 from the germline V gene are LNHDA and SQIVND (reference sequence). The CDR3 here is CATDRGGQAIGQPQHF. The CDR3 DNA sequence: TGTGCCACCGACCGAGGGGGACAGGCCATAGGGCAGCCCCAGCATTTT. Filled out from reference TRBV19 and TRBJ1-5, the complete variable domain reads DGGITQSPKYLFRKEGQNVTLSCEQNLNHDAMYWYRQDPGQGLRLIYYSQIVNDFQKGDIAEGYSVSREKKESFPLTVTSAQKNPTAFYLCATDRGGQAIGQPQHFGDGTRLSIL.

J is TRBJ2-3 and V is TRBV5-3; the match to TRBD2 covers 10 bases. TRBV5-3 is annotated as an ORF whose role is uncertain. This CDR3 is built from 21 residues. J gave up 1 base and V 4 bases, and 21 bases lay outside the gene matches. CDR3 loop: CARSTGRLAGESQPRTDTQYF. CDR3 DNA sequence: TGTGCCAGAAGCACCGGCCGGCTAGCGGGAGAGTCTCAACCGCGCACAGATACGCAGTATTTT.

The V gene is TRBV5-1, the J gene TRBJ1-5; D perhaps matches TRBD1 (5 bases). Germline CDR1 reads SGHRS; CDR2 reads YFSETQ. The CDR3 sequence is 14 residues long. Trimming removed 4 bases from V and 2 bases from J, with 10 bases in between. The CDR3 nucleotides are TGCGCCAGCAGCCCGGCGGGGGGCAATCAGCCCCAGCATTTT. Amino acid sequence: CASSPAGGNQPQHF. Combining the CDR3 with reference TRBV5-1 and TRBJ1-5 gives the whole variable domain KAGVTQTPRYLIKTRGQQVTLSCSPISGHRSVSWYQQTPGQGLQFLFEYFSETQRNKGNFPGRFSGRQFSNSRSEMNVSTLELGDSALYLCASSPAGGNQPQHFGDGTRLSIL.

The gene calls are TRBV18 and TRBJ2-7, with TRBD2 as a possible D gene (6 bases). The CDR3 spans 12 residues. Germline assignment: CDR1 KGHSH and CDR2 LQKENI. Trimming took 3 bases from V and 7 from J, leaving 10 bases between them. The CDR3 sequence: CASSPRGEEQYF. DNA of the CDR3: TGTGCCAGCTCACCGCGCGGGGAGGAGCAGTACTTC.

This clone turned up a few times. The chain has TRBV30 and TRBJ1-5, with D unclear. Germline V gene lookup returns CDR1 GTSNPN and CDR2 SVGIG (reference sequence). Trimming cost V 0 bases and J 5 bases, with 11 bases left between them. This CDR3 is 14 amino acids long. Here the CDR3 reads CAWSVEEGYQPQHF. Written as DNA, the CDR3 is TGTGCCTGGAGTGTAGAGGAAGGGTATCAGCCCCAGCATTTT.

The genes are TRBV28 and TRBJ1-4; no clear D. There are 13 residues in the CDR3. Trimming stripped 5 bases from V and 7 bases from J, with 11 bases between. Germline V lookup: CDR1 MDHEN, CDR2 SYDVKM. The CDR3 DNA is TGTGCCAGCAGTCGCCTTTGGGTTGAAAAACTGTTTTTT. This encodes CASSRLWVEKLFF.

CDR3 coding DNA: TGTGCCAGCAGCTTATCTCCTAGCACAGATACGCAGTATTTT. It specifies CASSLSPSTDTQYF. The rearrangement uses TRBV7-2 and TRBJ2-3, with D uncertain. This CDR3 is 14 amino acids long. Trimming shortened V by 2 bases and J by 0 bases, and 6 bases separated the two germline ends. From germline, CDR1 is SGHTA and CDR2 FQGNSA.

The CDR3: CAWSGTGGSRNTEAFF. Here the CDR3 DNA reads TGTGCCTGGAGTGGGACAGGGGGCTCACGGAACACTGAAGCTTTCTTT. The J gene is TRBJ1-1, the V gene TRBV30; 11 nucleotides align to TRBD1. Germline CDR1 is GTSNPN and CDR2 is SVGIG (reference sequence). Trimming removed 1 base from V and 1 base from J; junction bases left unmatched: 5. The CDR3 consists of 16 residues.

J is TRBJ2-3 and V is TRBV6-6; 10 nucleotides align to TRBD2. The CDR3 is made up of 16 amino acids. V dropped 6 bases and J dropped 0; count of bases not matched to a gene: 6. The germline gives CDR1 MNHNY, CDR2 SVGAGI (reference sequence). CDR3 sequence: CASSPERGGSTDTQYF. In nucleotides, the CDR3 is TGTGCCAGCAGCCCGGAGCGGGGGGGCAGCACAGATACGCAGTATTTT.

CDR3 amino acids: CASSASRGDTEAFF. The CDR3 DNA reads TGTGCCAGCAGCGCCTCCAGGGGGGACACTGAAGCTTTCTTT. The rearrangement joins TRBV7-9 to TRBJ1-1; TRBD1 matches at 7 bases. The CDR3 is made up of 14 amino acids. Losses at the gene ends were 5 bases for V and 3 bases for J; bases not matched to a gene: 6. Germline V gene data show CDR1 as SEHNR and CDR2 as FQNEAQ (reference sequence).